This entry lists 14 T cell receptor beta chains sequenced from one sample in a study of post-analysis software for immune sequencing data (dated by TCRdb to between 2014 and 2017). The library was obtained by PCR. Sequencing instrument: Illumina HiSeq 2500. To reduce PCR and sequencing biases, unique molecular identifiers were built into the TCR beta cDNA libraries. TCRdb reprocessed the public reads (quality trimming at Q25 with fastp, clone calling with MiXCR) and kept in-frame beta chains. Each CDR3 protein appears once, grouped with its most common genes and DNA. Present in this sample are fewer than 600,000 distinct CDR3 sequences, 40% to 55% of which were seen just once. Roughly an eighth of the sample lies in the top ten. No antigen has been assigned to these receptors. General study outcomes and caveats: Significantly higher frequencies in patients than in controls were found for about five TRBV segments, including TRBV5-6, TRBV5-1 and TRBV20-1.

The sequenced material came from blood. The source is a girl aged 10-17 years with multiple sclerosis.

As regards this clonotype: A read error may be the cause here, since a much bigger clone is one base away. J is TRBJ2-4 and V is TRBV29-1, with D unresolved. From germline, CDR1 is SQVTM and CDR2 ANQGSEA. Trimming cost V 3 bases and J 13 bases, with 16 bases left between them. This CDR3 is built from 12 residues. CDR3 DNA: TGCAGCGTTGATGTTGGCGGCTACAAGCAGTACTTC. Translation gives CSVDVGGYKQYF.

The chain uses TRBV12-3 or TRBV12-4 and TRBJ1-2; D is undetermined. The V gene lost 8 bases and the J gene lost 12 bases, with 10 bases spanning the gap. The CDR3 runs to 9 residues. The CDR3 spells CASSPGNTF. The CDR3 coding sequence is TGTGCCAGCTCCCCGGGTAACACCTTC.

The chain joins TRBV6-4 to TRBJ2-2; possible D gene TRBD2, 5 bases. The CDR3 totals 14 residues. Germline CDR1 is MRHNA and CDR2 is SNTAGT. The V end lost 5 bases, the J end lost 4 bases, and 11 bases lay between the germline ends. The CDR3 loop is CASSREEGTGELFF. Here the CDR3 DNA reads TGTGCCAGCAGTAGGGAAGAGGGCACCGGGGAGCTGTTTTTT.

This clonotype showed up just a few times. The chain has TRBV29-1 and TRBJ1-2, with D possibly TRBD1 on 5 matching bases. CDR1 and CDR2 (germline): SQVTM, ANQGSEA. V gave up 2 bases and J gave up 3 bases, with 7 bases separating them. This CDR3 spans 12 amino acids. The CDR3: CSVERGDYGYTF. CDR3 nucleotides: TGCAGCGTTGAACGAGGGGACTATGGCTACACCTTC.

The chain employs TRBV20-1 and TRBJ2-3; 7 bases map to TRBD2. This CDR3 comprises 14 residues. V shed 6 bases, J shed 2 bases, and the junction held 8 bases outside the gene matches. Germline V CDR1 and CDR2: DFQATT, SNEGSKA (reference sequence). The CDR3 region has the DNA TGCAGTGCGCGGGACTACCTCCACACAGATACGCAGTATTTT. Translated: CSARDYLHTDTQYF.

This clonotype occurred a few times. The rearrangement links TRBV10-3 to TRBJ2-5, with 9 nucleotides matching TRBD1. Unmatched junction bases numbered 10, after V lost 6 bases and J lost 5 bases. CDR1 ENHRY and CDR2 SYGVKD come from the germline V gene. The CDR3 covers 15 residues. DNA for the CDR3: TGTGCCATCAGAACCGGGACAGGGACTGGGGAGACCCAGTACTTC. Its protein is CAIRTGTGTGETQYF.

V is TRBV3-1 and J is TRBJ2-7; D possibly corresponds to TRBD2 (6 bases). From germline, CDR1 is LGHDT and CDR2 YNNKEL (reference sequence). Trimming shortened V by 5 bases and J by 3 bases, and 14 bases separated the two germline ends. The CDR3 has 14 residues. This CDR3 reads CASSYSGGHYEQYF. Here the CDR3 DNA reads TGTGCCAGCAGCTATAGCGGAGGACACTACGAGCAGTACTTC.

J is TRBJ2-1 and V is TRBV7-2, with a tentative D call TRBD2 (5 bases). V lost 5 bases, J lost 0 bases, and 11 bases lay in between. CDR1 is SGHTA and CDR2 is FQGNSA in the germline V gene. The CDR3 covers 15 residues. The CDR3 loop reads CASSPNGVSYNEQFF. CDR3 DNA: TGTGCCAGCAGCCCTAACGGGGTCTCCTACAATGAGCAGTTCTTC.

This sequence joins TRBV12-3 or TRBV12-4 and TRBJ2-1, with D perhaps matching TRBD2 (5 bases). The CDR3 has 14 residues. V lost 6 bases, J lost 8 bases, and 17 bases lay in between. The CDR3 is CASRNTRGKDEQFF. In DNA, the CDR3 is TGTGCCAGCAGAAATACTAGAGGGAAGGATGAGCAGTTCTTC.

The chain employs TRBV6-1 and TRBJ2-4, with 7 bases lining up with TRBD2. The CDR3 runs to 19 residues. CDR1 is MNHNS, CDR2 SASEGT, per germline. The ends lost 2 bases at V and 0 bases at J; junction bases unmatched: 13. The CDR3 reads CASSEWRLADALAKNIQYF. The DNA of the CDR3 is TGTGCCAGCAGTGAATGGCGTCTAGCGGACGCCTTAGCCAAAAACATTCAGTACTTC.

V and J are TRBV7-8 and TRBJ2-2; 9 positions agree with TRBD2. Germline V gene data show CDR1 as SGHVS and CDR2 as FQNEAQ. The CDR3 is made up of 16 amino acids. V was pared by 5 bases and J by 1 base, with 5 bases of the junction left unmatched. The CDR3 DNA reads TGTGCCAGCAGCACCCCTAGCGGGGAGAACACCGGGGAGCTGTTTTTT. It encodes CASSTPSGENTGELFF.

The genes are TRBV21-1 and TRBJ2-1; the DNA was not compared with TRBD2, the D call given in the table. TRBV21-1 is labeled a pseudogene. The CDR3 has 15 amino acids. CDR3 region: CASSEGLVGGDEQFF. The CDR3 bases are TGTGCCAGCAGCGAGGGACTAGTGGGAGGAGATGAGCAGTTCTTC.

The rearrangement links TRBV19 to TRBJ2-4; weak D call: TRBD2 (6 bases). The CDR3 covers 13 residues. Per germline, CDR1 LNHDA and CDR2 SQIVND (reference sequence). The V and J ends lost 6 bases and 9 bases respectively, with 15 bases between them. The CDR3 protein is CASSLQGGSIQYF. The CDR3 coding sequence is TGTGCCAGTAGCCTCCAGGGAGGCAGCATTCAGTACTTC.

The CDR3 sequence is CASSLSWWRDKGNIQYF. CDR3 coding DNA: TGCGCCAGCAGCCTTAGCTGGTGGAGGGACAAAGGGAACATTCAGTACTTC. The chain recombines TRBV4-1 with TRBJ2-4, with D perhaps assigned TRBD1 or TRBD2 (6 bases each). CDR3 length equals 17 residues. Trimming took 4 bases from V and 7 from J, leaving 23 bases between them. Germline values: CDR1 MGHRA, CDR2 YSYEKL.